One and the same sample provided the 10 T cell receptor beta chains below, sequenced in a study of blood T cells in healthy people across ages. A J-beta primer mix and a sample-barcoded 5' primer were used in a second PCR of roughly 6 to 11 cycles. Each CDR3 protein gets one entry after TCRdb re-called the 5' RACE reads with MiXCR. This table has 1.5 million or so distinct CDR3 sequences, around 39% appearing once. Material: blood. Every receptor here comes from a woman aged 18-35 years in good health.

This clonotype turned up a few times. This rearrangement joins TRBV7-6 to TRBJ2-3; 7 positions agree with TRBD1. Unmatched junction bases numbered 4, after V lost 5 bases and J lost 2 bases. The CDR3 is 14 amino acids. CDR1 is SGHVS and CDR2 is FNYEAQ in the germline V gene. For the CDR3, the DNA is TGTGCCAGCAGCGAGGGGGCTGTCACAGATACGCAGTATTTT. It translates to CASSEGAVTDTQYF.

This clonotype showed up just a few times. The chain uses TRBV20-1 and TRBJ2-5; possibly TRBD1 or TRBD2 for D (5 bases each). Germline-derived CDR1 and CDR2 are DFQATT and SNEGSKA (reference sequence). The CDR3 sequence is 13 residues long. CDR3 amino acids: CSPDSDRGETQYF. As DNA, the CDR3 is TGCAGCCCGGATAGTGACCGGGGCGAGACCCAGTACTTC.

V and J are TRBV6-6 and TRBJ1-2; D gene uncertain. Deletions cut 2 bases from V and 4 bases from J, with 20 bases between. This CDR3 has 17 residues. CDR1 and CDR2 (germline): MNHNY, SVGAGI (reference sequence). The CDR3 spells CASSYLRPVAGAYGYTF. The CDR3 DNA follows: TGTGCCAGCAGTTACCTCAGGCCAGTGGCTGGAGCCTATGGCTACACCTTC.

The chain recombines TRBV4-1 with TRBJ2-1, with D perhaps matching TRBD2 (6 bases). Matching the DNA end better, TRBJ2-7 makes the J call doubtful. Germline CDR1 and CDR2: MGHRA and YSYEKL. The CDR3 consists of 18 residues. Here the CDR3 DNA reads TGCGCCAGCAGCCCCGGAGTAGCGGACTCGAGCTCCTACAATGAGCAGTACTTC. It yields the protein CASSPGVADSSSYNEQYF.

This chain connects TRBV7-2 to TRBJ2-1; possible D gene TRBD2, 7 bases. Germline CDR1 reads SGHTA; CDR2 reads FQGNSA. Trimming removed 5 bases from V and 6 bases from J, with 26 bases in between. This CDR3 has 18 amino acids. CDR3 sequence: CASSPRVNMAGAFNEQFF. CDR3 nucleotide sequence: TGTGCCAGCAGCCCCCGGGTAAATATGGCGGGGGCCTTCAATGAGCAGTTCTTC.

The chain recombines TRBV10-3 with TRBJ2-7, with D perhaps given as TRBD1 or TRBD2 (6 bases each). The CDR3 contains 13 residues. The V end was cut by 6 bases, the J end by 4 bases, with 13 bases between. The germline gives CDR1 ENHRY, CDR2 SYGVKD. CDR3 bases: TGTGCCATCAGCCCGGGGGCGGGATACGAGCAGTACTTC. It specifies CAISPGAGYEQYF.

The V call is TRBV6-5, the J call TRBJ2-1; D may correspond to TRBD1 or TRBD2 (5 bases each). The germline gives CDR1 MNHEY, CDR2 SVGAGI. V was trimmed by 5 bases and J by 7 bases, leaving 18 bases between them. The CDR3 covers 15 residues. CDR3 sequence reads: CASSRSTADRNEQFF. The CDR3 coding sequence is TGTGCCAGCAGTCGCTCGACAGCGGATAGGAATGAGCAGTTCTTC.

The chain combines TRBV20-1 with TRBJ2-5; no clear D. V shed 4 bases and J shed 2 bases, with 11 bases lying between them. Germline V gene lookup returns CDR1 DFQATT and CDR2 SNEGSKA (reference sequence). This CDR3 comprises 13 residues. The CDR3 protein is CSAILGWQETQYF. Here the CDR3 DNA reads TGCAGTGCTATTTTAGGGTGGCAAGAGACCCAGTACTTC.

This chain uses TRBV6-1 with TRBJ2-5; D is unclear. The CDR3 has 13 residues. Germline lookup yields CDR1 MNHNS and CDR2 SASEGT. Trimming removed 8 bases from V and 3 bases from J, with 13 bases in between. This chain's CDR3 is CASHPALKETQYF. The CDR3 region has the DNA TGTGCCAGCCACCCAGCACTGAAAGAGACCCAGTACTTC.

The genes are TRBV29-1 and TRBJ1-2; TRBD1 is a possible D gene (5 bases). The CDR3 is 12 residues long. Germline V gene data show CDR1 as SQVTM and CDR2 as ANQGSEA. Trimming stripped 7 bases from V and 5 bases from J, with 14 bases between. CDR3 residues: CSGGAIGYGYTF. CDR3 bases: TGCAGCGGCGGGGCGATCGGGTATGGCTACACCTTC. Looking up the rest from reference TRBV29-1 and TRBJ1-2 gives the full variable domain: SAVISQKPSRDICQRGTSLTIQCQVDSQVTMMFWYRQQPGQSLTLIATANQGSEATYESGFVIDKFPISRPNLTFSTLTVSNMSPEDSSIYLCSGGAIGYGYTFGSGTRLTVV.